These 28 T cell receptor beta chains share one sample of origin, sequenced in a study of blood T cells in healthy people across ages. Using a J-beta primer mix together with a sample-barcoded 5' primer, a second PCR was run for roughly 7 to 11 cycles. MiXCR, run by TCRdb on the 5' RACE reads, gives a single entry per CDR3 protein. The table has about 1,800,000 distinct CDR3 sequences, 28% seen once; the top ten hold roughly 8%. The sequenced sample was blood. The source is a woman aged 30 to 39 in good health.

In its sample, this clonotype was seen a few times. The genes are TRBV5-1 and TRBJ2-7; tentative D call: TRBD2 (6 bases). The CDR3 runs 15 residues. Looked up from germline, CDR1 is SGHRS and CDR2 is YFSETQ. Deletions cut 5 bases from V and 3 bases from J, with 18 bases between. In nucleotides, the CDR3 is TGCGCCAGCAGTCCGGCCGGGACTTACCACTACGAGCAGTACTTC. This gives the protein CASSPAGTYHYEQYF.

The chain joins TRBV7-9 to TRBJ1-2, with no clear D. The CDR3 is 15 residues long. Trimming cost V 4 bases and J 2 bases, with 14 bases left between them. CDR1 and CDR2 from the germline V gene are SEHNR and FQNEAQ (reference sequence). The chain's CDR3 is CASSSNKERNYGYTF. The CDR3, as DNA: TGTGCCAGCAGCTCCAACAAGGAAAGGAACTATGGCTACACCTTC.

The table lists this clonotype with many counts. V and J are TRBV7-2 and TRBJ2-5; 10 bases align to TRBD2. The trim removed 6 bases at V and 2 bases at J, leaving 6 bases unmatched. The V gene's germline CDR1 is SGHTA and CDR2 FQGNSA. The CDR3 runs 15 residues. CDR3 amino acids: CASRGGLAAQETQYF. CDR3 bases: TGTGCCAGCAGGGGAGGACTAGCGGCACAAGAGACCCAGTACTTC. Looking up the rest from reference TRBV7-2 and TRBJ2-5 gives the full variable domain: GAGVSQSPSNKVTEKGKDVELRCDPISGHTALYWYRQSLGQGLEFLIYFQGNSAPDKSGLPSDRFSAERTGGSVSTLTIQRTQQEDSAVYLCASRGGLAAQETQYFGPGTRLLVL.

Details on this clonotype: Since a much larger clone is just one base distant, this may be a read error. The chain carries TRBV10-1 and TRBJ2-1, with D tentatively TRBD2 (5 bases). Germline CDR1 is WNHNN and CDR2 is SYGVQD (reference sequence). Trimming pared 4 bases from V and 9 bases from J, leaving 16 bases between. This CDR3 has 14 amino acids. CDR3 loop: CASSVGGLASEQFF. CDR3 bases: TGCGCCAGCAGTGTCGGAGGTTTAGCCAGTGAGCAGTTCTTC.

This clonotype was counted at least ten times. The J gene is TRBJ1-5, the V gene TRBV4-1; the D gene is possibly TRBD1 (5 bases). Deletions cut 0 bases from V and 2 bases from J, with 8 bases between. Germline V gene data show CDR1 as MGHRA and CDR2 as YSYEKL. The CDR3 is made up of 15 amino acids. The CDR3 nucleotides read TGCGCCAGCAGCCAAGACAGGGTCGGCAATCAGCCCCAGCATTTT. Its protein product is CASSQDRVGNQPQHF.

This clonotype was seen a handful of times. This sequence joins TRBV5-6 and TRBJ2-3; D is possibly TRBD1 or TRBD2 (5 bases each). Trimming pared 4 bases from V and 3 bases from J, leaving 18 bases between. Germline CDR1 SGHDT, CDR2 YYEEEE. This CDR3 spans 16 amino acids. CDR3 protein: CASSPPGTRKTDTQYF. CDR3 bases: TGTGCCAGCAGCCCGCCTGGGACGCGGAAAACAGATACGCAGTATTTT.

The CDR3 is CSASPLAGGPSYEQFF. As DNA, the CDR3 is TGCAGTGCTAGTCCACTAGCGGGAGGGCCTTCCTACGAGCAGTTCTTC. J is TRBJ2-1 and V is TRBV20-1, with 13 bases lining up with TRBD2. Germline-derived CDR1 and CDR2 are DFQATT and SNEGSKA (reference sequence). This CDR3 has 16 residues. With V trimmed by 3 bases and J by 10 bases, 12 bases remained unmatched.

Of note for this clonotype: The junction does not match germline at one end; this may be a read error. The gene calls are TRBV20-1 and TRBJ1-2; the D gene is possibly TRBD1 (5 bases). The germline V gene encodes CDR1 DFQATT and CDR2 SNEGSKA (reference sequence). This CDR3 is built from 15 residues. Written as DNA, the CDR3 is TGCAGTGGTAGAGATCCGAGGACGGGGACCTATGGCTACACCTTC. This translates into CSGRDPRTGTYGYTF.

V and J are TRBV9 and TRBJ1-1; D unresolved. The V end lost 3 bases, the J end lost 7 bases, and 13 bases lay between the germline ends. CDR3 length: 13 amino acids. CDR1 and CDR2 from the germline V gene are SGDLS and YYNGEE. The CDR3 nucleotides read TGTGCCAGCAGCGCCACCGGACGGAGTGAAGCTTTCTTT. Its protein is CASSATGRSEAFF. Drawing the rest from reference TRBV9 and TRBJ1-1, the complete variable domain is DSGVTQTPKHLITATGQRVTLRCSPRSGDLSVYWYQQSLDQGLQFLIQYYNGEERAKGNILERFSAQQFPDLHSELNLSSLELGDSALYFCASSATGRSEAFFGQGTRLTVV.

In its sample, this clonotype was seen a few times. The chain couples TRBV7-2 to TRBJ2-6, with D possibly matching TRBD1 (5 bases). The ends were cut back, 5 bases at V and 2 bases at J, with 13 bases in the middle. The CDR3 is 16 amino acids. Germline values: CDR1 SGHTA, CDR2 FQGNSA. In DNA, the CDR3 is TGTGCCAGCAGCACGAACAGGATCCCTGGGGCCAACGTCCTGACTTTC. Encoded protein: CASSTNRIPGANVLTF.

The sample holds many counts of this clonotype. V usage is TRBV7-7 and J usage is TRBJ2-7, with D possibly TRBD1 on 5 matching bases. Looked up from germline, CDR1 is SSHAT and CDR2 is FNYEAQ (reference sequence). This CDR3 has 15 residues. With 2 bases removed from V and 4 bases from J, the gap between germline ends came to 15 bases. The CDR3 reads CASSLMAGSKYEQYF. The CDR3 bases are TGTGCCAGCAGCTTAATGGCAGGGTCTAAGTACGAGCAGTACTTC.

This clonotype occurred a few times. The chain carries TRBV27 and TRBJ2-7, with 8 positions matching TRBD1. The V gene's germline CDR1 is MNHEY and CDR2 SMNVEV (reference sequence). The J segment lost 7 bases and the V segment lost 3 bases, leaving 5 bases of the junction unmatched. The CDR3 runs 13 residues. The CDR3 protein is CASSFQGAGEQYF. The CDR3, as DNA: TGTGCCAGCAGTTTCCAGGGGGCTGGAGAGCAGTACTTC.

The table lists this clonotype with many counts. The chain uses TRBV5-1 and TRBJ2-7; perhaps TRBD1 as D (6 bases). Germline lookup yields CDR1 SGHRS and CDR2 YFSETQ. This CDR3 has 15 residues. The V gene lost 4 bases and the J gene lost 4 bases, with 18 bases spanning the gap. The CDR3, as DNA: TGCGCCAGCAGCACGAAACAGGGAGTCTCTTACGAGCAGTACTTC. The encoded protein is CASSTKQGVSYEQYF.

This rearrangement joins TRBV27 to TRBJ1-1; D is ambiguous. V shed 2 bases and J shed 2 bases, with 21 bases lying between them. Germline V CDR1 and CDR2: MNHEY, SMNVEV (reference sequence). The length of the CDR3 is 18 residues. CDR3 coding DNA: TGTGCCAGCAGTTTAATCCCCTTCGGGGTCACCTTTAACACTGAAGCTTTCTTT. The encoded protein is CASSLIPFGVTFNTEAFF.

This clonotype was found many times. The chain links TRBV7-9 to TRBJ2-7, with TRBD1 identical over 9 bases. CDR1 SEHNR and CDR2 FQNEAQ come from the germline V gene (reference sequence). V was clipped by 5 bases and J by 10 bases; unmatched bases: 12. The CDR3 is made up of 14 amino acids. The CDR3 DNA reads TGTGCCAGCAGCATACTGGGACAGGGATCAATACAGTACTTC. This translates into CASSILGQGSIQYF.

This clonotype was seen a handful of times. This chain links TRBV11-2 with TRBJ2-1; D uncertain. The germline CDR1 and CDR2 sequences are SGHAT and FQNNGV. Trimming removed 8 bases from V and 4 bases from J, with 12 bases in between. CDR3 length: 13 amino acids. The CDR3 DNA is TGTGCCAGCGCGGACCAACAATACAATGAGCAGTTCTTC. Translated, it gives CASADQQYNEQFF.

This clonotype has only a few counts. The gene calls are TRBV29-1 and TRBJ1-1; tentatively, D is TRBD1 (5 bases). The CDR3 covers 12 residues. Germline loops: CDR1 SQVTM, CDR2 ANQGSEA. Trimming took 6 bases from V and 1 from J, leaving 9 bases between them. CDR3 protein: CSVRVGNTEAFF. CDR3 DNA sequence: TGCAGCGTCAGGGTTGGGAACACTGAAGCTTTCTTT.

This chain links TRBV2 with TRBJ2-1; TRBD2 aligns across 16 bases. The DNA end is a closer match to TRBJ2-7, so the J assignment may be wrong. The germline V gene encodes CDR1 SNHLY and CDR2 FYNNEI. This CDR3 contains 19 residues. CDR3 loop: CASSEGLAGGPSSYNEQYF. For the CDR3, the DNA is TGTGCCAGCAGTGAGGGACTAGCGGGAGGGCCGAGCTCCTACAATGAGCAGTACTTC.

The chain uses TRBV12-3 or TRBV12-4 and TRBJ1-2; 9 bases are a match to TRBD1. This CDR3 is built from 14 residues. The J segment lost 10 bases and the V segment lost 7 bases, leaving 13 bases of the junction unmatched. Written as DNA, the CDR3 is TGTGCCAGCACCCACCCACGGGACAGGGAGGACTACACCTTC. It translates to CASTHPRDREDYTF.

The chain has TRBV7-9 and TRBJ2-3; no definite D call. Germline V gene lookup returns CDR1 SEHNR and CDR2 FQNEAQ (reference sequence). The CDR3 contains 14 residues. V lost 5 bases and J lost 3, with 12 bases in between. The CDR3 loop reads CASSLRLATDTQYF. The CDR3 nucleotides read TGTGCCAGCAGCCTCCGGTTGGCGACAGATACGCAGTATTTT. Full variable domain (missing parts from reference TRBV7-9 and TRBJ2-3): DTGVSQNPRHKITKRGQNVTFRCDPISEHNRLYWYRQTLGQGPEFLTYFQNEAQLEKSRLLSDRFSAERPKGSFSTLEIQRTEQGDSAMYLCASSLRLATDTQYFGPGTRLTVL.

V gene TRBV10-3 combines with J gene TRBJ1-4; D is possibly TRBD1 (6 bases). The CDR3 spans 14 residues. V shed 3 bases and J shed 5 bases, with 10 bases lying between them. The germline gives CDR1 ENHRY, CDR2 SYGVKD. The CDR3 DNA reads TGTGCCATCAGTGAACCTGACAGGAATGAAAAACTGTTTTTT. This gives the protein CAISEPDRNEKLFF.

This clonotype has a handful of counts. V usage is TRBV7-2 and J usage is TRBJ2-1; D is tentatively TRBD1 or TRBD2 (5 bases each). The CDR3 is 13 amino acids. CDR1 is SGHTA and CDR2 is FQGNSA in the germline V gene. V shed 5 bases and J shed 12 bases, with 17 bases lying between them. CDR3 sequence (DNA): TGTGCCAGCAGCCCGGGACCAATTGGGCGGCAGTTCTTC. It translates to CASSPGPIGRQFF.

This chain joins TRBV6-6 and TRBJ2-7; D might be TRBD2 (6 bases). Trimming shortened V by 6 bases and J by 7 bases, and 16 bases separated the two germline ends. This CDR3 comprises 13 residues. Germline CDR1 MNHNY, CDR2 SVGAGI (reference sequence). CDR3 in DNA: TGTGCCAGCAGCGGGGCGGGGAACAATGAGCAGTACTTC. It encodes CASSGAGNNEQYF.

The chain links TRBV27 to TRBJ2-5; perhaps TRBD1 as D (5 bases). Trimming removed 2 bases from V and 11 bases from J, with 18 bases in between. The CDR3 contains 14 residues. Germline values: CDR1 MNHEY, CDR2 SMNVEV (reference sequence). For the CDR3, the DNA is TGTGCCAGCAGTTTAGCCGTGCCGGACAATGAGCAGTACTTC. This codes for CASSLAVPDNEQYF.

At least ten counts were recorded for this clonotype. The chain couples TRBV20-1 to TRBJ2-5; 15 bases line up with TRBD2. Germline assignment: CDR1 DFQATT and CDR2 SNEGSKA (reference sequence). V was clipped by 1 base and J by 4 bases; unmatched bases: 7. The CDR3 contains 17 residues. The CDR3 coding sequence is TGCAGTGCTAGAGCCGGACTAGCGGGGGGGCTAGGAGAGACCCAGTACTTC. This gives the protein CSARAGLAGGLGETQYF.

Concerning this clonotype: This may arise from a read error, as a much more abundant clone is one base away. This chain uses TRBV5-1 with TRBJ1-1; 8 bases fit TRBD1. The CDR3 totals 14 residues. Germline CDR1 reads SGHRS; CDR2 reads YFSETQ. The CDR3, as DNA: TGCACCAGCAGCTTGGCAGGGGGCCGAGATGAAGCTTTCTTT. Its translation: CTSSLAGGRDEAFF.

This clonotype was recorded a few times. The chain links TRBV7-9 to TRBJ2-1; TRBD2 agrees at 10 bases. Losses at the gene ends were 4 bases for V and 8 bases for J; bases not matched to a gene: 8. There are 15 residues in the CDR3. Germline assignment: CDR1 SEHNR and CDR2 FQNEAQ (reference sequence). In DNA form, the CDR3 reads TGTGCCAGCAGCTCTAGCGGGGGCCATGTAGATGAGCAGTTCTTC. Its protein is CASSSSGGHVDEQFF.

The chain uses TRBV24-1 and TRBJ2-3; perhaps TRBD1 as D (5 bases). Trimming left V 4 bases short and J 3 bases short, with 13 bases between. Germline assignment: CDR1 KGHDR and CDR2 SFDVKD. CDR3 length: 15 amino acids. CDR3 sequence: CATSDVHGQTDTQYF. CDR3 nucleotide sequence: TGTGCCACCAGTGACGTACATGGACAAACAGATACGCAGTATTTT.